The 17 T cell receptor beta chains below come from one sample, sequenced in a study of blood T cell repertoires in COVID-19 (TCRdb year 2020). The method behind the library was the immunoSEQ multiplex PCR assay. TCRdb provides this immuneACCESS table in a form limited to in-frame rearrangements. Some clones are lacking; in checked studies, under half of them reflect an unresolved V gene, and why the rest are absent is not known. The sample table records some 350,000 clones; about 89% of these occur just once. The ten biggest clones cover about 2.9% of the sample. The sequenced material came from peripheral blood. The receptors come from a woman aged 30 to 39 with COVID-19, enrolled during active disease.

The chain's CDR3 is CAISETSDSYEQYF. The DNA for the CDR3 is TGTGCCATCAGTGAGACCTCGGACAGTTACGAGCAGTACTTC. This chain connects TRBV10-3 to TRBJ2-7, with D perhaps TRBD1 (6 bases). Germline assignment: CDR1 ENHRY and CDR2 SYGVKD. The CDR3 totals 14 residues. Trimming left V 2 bases short and J 4 bases short, with 12 bases between.

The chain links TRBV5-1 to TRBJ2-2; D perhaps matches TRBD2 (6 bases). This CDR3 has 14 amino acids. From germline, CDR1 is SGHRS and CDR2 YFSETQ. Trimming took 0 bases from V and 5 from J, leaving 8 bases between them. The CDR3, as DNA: TGCGCCAGCAGCTTGGTTCGGGAGACCGGGGAGCTGTTTTTT. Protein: CASSLVRETGELFF. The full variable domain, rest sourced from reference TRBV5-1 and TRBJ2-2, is KAGVTQTPRYLIKTRGQQVTLSCSPISGHRSVSWYQQTPGQGLQFLFEYFSETQRNKGNFPGRFSGRQFSNSRSEMNVSTLELGDSALYLCASSLVRETGELFFGEGSRLTVL.

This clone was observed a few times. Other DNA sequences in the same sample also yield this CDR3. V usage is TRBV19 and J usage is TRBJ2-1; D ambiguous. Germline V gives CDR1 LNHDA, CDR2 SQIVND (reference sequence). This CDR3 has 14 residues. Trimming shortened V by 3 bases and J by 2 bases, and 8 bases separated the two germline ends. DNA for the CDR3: TGTGCCAGTAGTATTGGTTCGGCCTACAATGAGCAGTTCTTC. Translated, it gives CASSIGSAYNEQFF.

CDR3 DNA: TGTGCCAGCAGCGCTCGGGGGGAAACCCTAGCCAAAAACATTCAGTACTTC. Its translation is CASSARGETLAKNIQYF. The rearrangement uses TRBV11-3 and TRBJ2-4; 7 bases fit TRBD2. The germline gives CDR1 SGHNT, CDR2 YENEEA. Germline trimming cut 5 bases from V and 0 bases from J; bases unmatched to any gene: 10. The CDR3 has 17 residues.

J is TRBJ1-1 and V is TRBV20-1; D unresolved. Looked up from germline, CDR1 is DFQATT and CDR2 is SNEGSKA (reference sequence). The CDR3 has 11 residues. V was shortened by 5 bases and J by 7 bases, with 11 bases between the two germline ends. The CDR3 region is CSARRQIEAFF. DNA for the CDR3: TGCAGTGCTCGCCGACAAATTGAAGCTTTCTTT.

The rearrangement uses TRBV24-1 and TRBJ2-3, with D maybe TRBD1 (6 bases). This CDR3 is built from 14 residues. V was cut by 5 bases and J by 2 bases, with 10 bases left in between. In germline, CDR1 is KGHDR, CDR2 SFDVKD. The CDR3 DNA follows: TGTGCCACCAGTGTCGGGGACAACACAGATACGCAGTATTTT. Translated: CATSVGDNTDTQYF.

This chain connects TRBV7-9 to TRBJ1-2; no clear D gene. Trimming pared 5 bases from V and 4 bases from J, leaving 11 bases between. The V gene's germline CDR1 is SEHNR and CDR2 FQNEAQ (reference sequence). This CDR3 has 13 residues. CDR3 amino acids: CASSATRVYGYTF. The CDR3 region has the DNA TGTGCCAGCAGCGCAACACGGGTCTATGGCTACACCTTC.

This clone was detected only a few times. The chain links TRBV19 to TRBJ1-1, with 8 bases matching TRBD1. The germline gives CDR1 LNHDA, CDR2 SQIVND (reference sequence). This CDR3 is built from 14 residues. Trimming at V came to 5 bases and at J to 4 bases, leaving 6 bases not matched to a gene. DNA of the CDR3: TGTGCCAGTAGTGTCGGACAGGGTGGCACTGAAGCTTTCTTT. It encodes CASSVGQGGTEAFF.

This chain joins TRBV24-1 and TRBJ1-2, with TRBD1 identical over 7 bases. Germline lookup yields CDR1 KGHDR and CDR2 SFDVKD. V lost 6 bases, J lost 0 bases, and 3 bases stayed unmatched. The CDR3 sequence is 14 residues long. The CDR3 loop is CATSPDRTNYGYTF. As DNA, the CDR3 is TGTGCCACCAGTCCGGACAGGACTAACTATGGCTACACCTTC.

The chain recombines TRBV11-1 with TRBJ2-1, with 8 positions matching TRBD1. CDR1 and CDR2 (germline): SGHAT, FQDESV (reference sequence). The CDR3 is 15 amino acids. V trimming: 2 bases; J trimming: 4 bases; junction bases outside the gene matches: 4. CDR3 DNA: TGTGCCAGCAGCTTATGGGACAGGACGTACAATGAGCAGTTCTTC. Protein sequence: CASSLWDRTYNEQFF.

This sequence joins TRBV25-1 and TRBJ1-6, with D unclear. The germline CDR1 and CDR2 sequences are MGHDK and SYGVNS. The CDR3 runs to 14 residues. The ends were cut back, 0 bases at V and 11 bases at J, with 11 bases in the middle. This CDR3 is CASSEYTQRAPLHF. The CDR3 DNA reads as TGTGCCAGCAGTGAATACACCCAGCGGGCACCCCTCCACTTT.

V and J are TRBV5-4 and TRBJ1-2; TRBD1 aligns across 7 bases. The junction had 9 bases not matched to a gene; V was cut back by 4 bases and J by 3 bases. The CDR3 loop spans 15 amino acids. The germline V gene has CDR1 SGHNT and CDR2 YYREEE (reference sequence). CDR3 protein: CASSAGTAKHYGYTF. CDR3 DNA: TGTGCCAGCAGCGCCGGGACAGCTAAACACTATGGCTACACCTTC.

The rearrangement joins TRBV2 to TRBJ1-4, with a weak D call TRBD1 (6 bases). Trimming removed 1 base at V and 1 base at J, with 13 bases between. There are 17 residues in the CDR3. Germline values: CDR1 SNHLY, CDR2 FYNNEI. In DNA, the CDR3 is TGTGCCAGCAGTGAAGAGGGGGAATGGAAAACTAATGAAAAACTGTTTTTT. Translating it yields CASSEEGEWKTNEKLFF.

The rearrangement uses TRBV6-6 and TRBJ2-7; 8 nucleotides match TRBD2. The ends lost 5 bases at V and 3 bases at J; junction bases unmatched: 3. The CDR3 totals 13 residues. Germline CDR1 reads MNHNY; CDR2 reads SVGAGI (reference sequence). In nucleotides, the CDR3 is TGTGCCAGCAGTGCCGGGGGGGGCTACGAGCAGTACTTC. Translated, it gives CASSAGGGYEQYF.

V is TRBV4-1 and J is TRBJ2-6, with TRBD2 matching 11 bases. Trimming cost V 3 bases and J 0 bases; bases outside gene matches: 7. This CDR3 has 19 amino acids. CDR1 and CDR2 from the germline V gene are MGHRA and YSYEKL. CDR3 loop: CASSQPLAGGPSGANVLTF. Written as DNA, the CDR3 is TGCGCCAGCAGCCAGCCCCTAGCGGGGGGACCCTCTGGGGCCAACGTCCTGACTTTC.

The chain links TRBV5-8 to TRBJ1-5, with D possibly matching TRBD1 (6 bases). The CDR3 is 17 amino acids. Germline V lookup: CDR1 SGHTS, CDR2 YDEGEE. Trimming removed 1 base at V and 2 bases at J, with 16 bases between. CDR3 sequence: CASSLLSGTPGNQPQHF. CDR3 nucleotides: TGTGCCAGCAGCTTGCTATCGGGGACACCGGGCAATCAGCCCCAGCATTTT.

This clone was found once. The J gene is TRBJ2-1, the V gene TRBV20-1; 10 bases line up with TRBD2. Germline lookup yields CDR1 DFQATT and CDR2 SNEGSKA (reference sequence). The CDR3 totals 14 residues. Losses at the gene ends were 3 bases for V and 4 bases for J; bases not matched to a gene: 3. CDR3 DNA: TGCAGTGCTAGTTTACTAGCGGGGTACAATGAGCAGTTCTTC. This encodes CSASLLAGYNEQFF.